One and the same sample provided the 28 T cell receptor beta chains below, sequenced in a study of blood T cell repertoires in COVID-19. The repertoire was sequenced with immunoSEQ multiplex PCR; TCRdb's copy has only in-frame clones and lacks some. The sample yields hundreds of thousands of clones, about 83% seen once. The sequenced sample was PBMCs or T cells enriched from blood (not recorded which). Receptors originate from a woman aged 50 to 60 who had recovered from COVID-19.

V usage is TRBV5-1 and J usage is TRBJ1-6, with a tentative D call TRBD1 (5 bases). The CDR3 covers 15 residues. Trimming cost V 1 base and J 6 bases, with 11 bases left between them. Germline CDR1 SGHRS, CDR2 YFSETQ. Here the CDR3 reads CASSLPGDGNSPLHF. CDR3 coding DNA: TGCGCCAGCAGCTTGCCGGGGGACGGTAATTCACCCCTCCACTTT.

This clone was observed a few times. This chain connects TRBV30 to TRBJ1-1; 9 bases map to TRBD1. The CDR3 contains 13 residues. V gave up 3 bases and J gave up 4 bases; unmatched junction bases: 3. Germline V gene lookup returns CDR1 GTSNPN and CDR2 SVGIG (reference sequence). The CDR3 reads CAWRQGAVTEAFF. DNA for the CDR3: TGTGCCTGGAGACAGGGGGCTGTCACTGAAGCTTTCTTT.

This rearrangement joins TRBV2 to TRBJ2-2; 8 bases are a match to TRBD1. The V gene's germline CDR1 is SNHLY and CDR2 FYNNEI. The CDR3 is 16 amino acids. The ends lost 5 bases at V and 3 bases at J; junction bases unmatched: 8. The CDR3 loop reads CASSPQGVVDTGELFF. The CDR3 bases are TGTGCCAGCAGTCCACAGGGGGTGGTAGACACCGGGGAGCTGTTTTTT. The full variable domain, with the rest looked up from reference TRBV2 and TRBJ2-2, is EPEVTQTPSHQVTQMGQEVILRCVPISNHLYFYWYRQILGQKVEFLVSFYNNEISEKSEIFDDQFSVERPDGSNFTLKIRSTKLEDSAMYFCASSPQGVVDTGELFFGEGSRLTVL.

The CDR3 nucleotides read TGTGCCAGCAGCTTAGGGGAGAATCGAGAGACCCAGTACTTC. Protein product: CASSLGENRETQYF. V gene TRBV11-2 combines with J gene TRBJ2-5; the D gene is possibly TRBD2 (5 bases). In germline, CDR1 is SGHAT, CDR2 FQNNGV. The CDR3 sequence is 14 residues long. With 1 base removed from V and 4 bases from J, the gap between germline ends came to 10 bases.

V is TRBV19 and J is TRBJ2-3, with TRBD2 matching 12 bases. Trimming took 6 bases from V and 5 from J; bases not matched to a gene: 6. CDR1 and CDR2 (germline): LNHDA, SQIVND (reference sequence). This CDR3 region has 15 residues. CDR3 sequence: CASRPSGGAKDTQYF. CDR3 DNA: TGTGCCAGTAGGCCTAGCGGGGGGGCCAAAGATACGCAGTATTTT.

This sequence joins TRBV28 and TRBJ1-3; D is uncertain. This CDR3 has 13 residues. Germline CDR1 reads MDHEN; CDR2 reads SYDVKM. V lost 9 bases to trimming and J lost 1 base, with 10 bases between them. The CDR3 DNA follows: TGTGCCAGTTTATCGTTATCTGGAAACACCATATATTTT. Translation gives CASLSLSGNTIYF. Looking up the rest from reference TRBV28 and TRBJ1-3 gives the full variable domain: DVKVTQSSRYLVKRTGEKVFLECVQDMDHENMFWYRQDPGLGLRLIYFSYDVKMKEKGDIPEGYSVSREKKERFSLILESASTNQTSMYLCASLSLSGNTIYFGEGSWLTVV.

The chain links TRBV30 to TRBJ2-2; D unresolved. The germline V and J ends were trimmed by 5 bases and 8 bases, with 12 bases remaining between them. The CDR3 sequence is 12 residues long. Germline CDR1 and CDR2: GTSNPN and SVGIG (reference sequence). The CDR3 reads CAWGFVAGELFF. CDR3 coding DNA: TGTGCCTGGGGGTTTGTGGCTGGGGAGCTGTTTTTT. Supplemented by reference TRBV30 and TRBJ2-2, the full variable domain reads SQTIHQWPATLVQPVGSPLSLECTVEGTSNPNLYWYRQAAGRGLQLLFYSVGIGQISSEVPQNLSASRPQDRQFILSSKKLLLSDSGFYLCAWGFVAGELFFGEGSRLTVL.

The rearrangement uses TRBV15 and TRBJ1-5; unclear D gene. Germline-derived CDR1 and CDR2 are LNHNV and YYDKDF (reference sequence). V gave up 0 bases and J gave up 4 bases, with 10 bases separating them. The CDR3 sequence is 15 residues long. The CDR3 DNA is TGTGCCACCAGCAGAGATTCTCGGGAAAATCAGCCCCAGCATTTT. This gives the protein CATSRDSRENQPQHF. Drawing the rest from reference TRBV15 and TRBJ1-5, the complete variable domain is DAMVIQNPRYQVTQFGKPVTLSCSQTLNHNVMYWYQQKSSQAPKLLFHYYDKDFNNEADTPDNFQSRRPNTSFCFLDIRSPGLGDTAMYLCATSRDSRENQPQHFGDGTRLSIL.

The genes are TRBV7-2 and TRBJ1-1, with D tentatively TRBD1 (6 bases). Germline V gene data show CDR1 as SGHTA and CDR2 as FQGNSA. The V end was cut by 5 bases, the J end by 2 bases, with 15 bases between. The CDR3 runs to 15 residues. In nucleotides, the CDR3 is TGTGCCAGCAGCAGGGACACAGAAAGCAACACTGAAGCTTTCTTT. This codes for CASSRDTESNTEAFF.

The DNA for the CDR3 is TGCGCCAGCAGCTTGGAGCGGGGACGGGCTTTCTTT. Protein sequence: CASSLERGRAFF. The J gene is TRBJ1-1, the V gene TRBV5-1, with D maybe TRBD1 (5 bases). Per germline, CDR1 SGHRS and CDR2 YFSETQ. The germline V and J ends were trimmed by 0 bases and 11 bases, with 11 bases remaining between them. The CDR3 is 12 amino acids.

In this sample, this clone turned up a few times. The same CDR3 arises from other DNA sequences in this sample as well. The CDR3 protein is CASSYSAGMNTEAFF. The CDR3 DNA follows: TGTGCCAGCAGTTACTCGGCAGGAATGAACACTGAAGCTTTCTTT. The J gene is TRBJ1-1, the V gene TRBV6-5; no firm D call. Germline V CDR1 and CDR2: MNHEY, SVGAGI. This CDR3 region has 15 residues. Trimming stripped 0 bases from V and 0 bases from J, with 8 bases between.

The rearrangement links TRBV5-1 to TRBJ1-4, with 10 bases that match TRBD1. Germline lookup yields CDR1 SGHRS and CDR2 YFSETQ. V was clipped by 3 bases and J by 4 bases; unmatched bases: 3. The CDR3 covers 15 residues. The CDR3 loop is CASSSGQGGNEKLFF. As DNA, the CDR3 is TGCGCCAGCAGCTCCGGACAGGGGGGTAATGAAAAACTGTTTTTT.

The V gene is TRBV28, the J gene TRBJ1-5, with no clear D. Germline lookup yields CDR1 MDHEN and CDR2 SYDVKM. V was trimmed by 8 bases and J by 1 base, leaving 15 bases between them. CDR3 length: 15 amino acids. The DNA of the CDR3 is TGTGCCAGCCAAATAGTACGGGAGAGCAATCAGCCCCAGCATTTT. Translation: CASQIVRESNQPQHF.

This chain joins TRBV7-9 and TRBJ2-5; maybe TRBD1 (5 bases). The germline CDR1 and CDR2 sequences are SEHNR and FQNEAQ (reference sequence). The length of the CDR3 is 15 residues. V was pared by 4 bases and J by 1 base, with 13 bases between. CDR3 loop: CASSWAQGSQETQYF. CDR3 bases: TGTGCCAGCAGCTGGGCCCAGGGTAGCCAAGAGACCCAGTACTTC.

This chain joins TRBV4-3 and TRBJ1-4; 9 nucleotides agree with TRBD1. CDR3 size: 18 residues. Germline CDR1 reads LGHNA; CDR2 reads YSLEER. The V gene end was trimmed by 2 bases and the J gene end by 4 bases; junction bases not matched to a gene: 11. CDR3 amino acids: CASSQRDRAMGSNEKLFF. In DNA, the CDR3 is TGCGCCAGCAGCCAAAGGGACAGGGCAATGGGGAGTAATGAAAAACTGTTTTTT.

A word on this clone: The same CDR3 arises from other DNA sequences in this sample as well. This chain links TRBV30 with TRBJ2-7; D remains unclear. The CDR3 loop spans 11 amino acids. V shed 0 bases and J shed 3 bases, with 3 bases lying between them. Per germline, CDR1 GTSNPN and CDR2 SVGIG (reference sequence). The CDR3 sequence is CAWSVYYEQYF. DNA for the CDR3: TGTGCCTGGAGTGTGTACTACGAGCAGTACTTC.

This chain uses TRBV2 with TRBJ1-3; 9 bases fit TRBD1. Per the germline V gene, CDR1 is SNHLY and CDR2 is FYNNEI. V was pared by 4 bases and J by 4 bases, with 5 bases of the junction left unmatched. The CDR3 spans 15 residues. CDR3 sequence (DNA): TGTGCCAGCAGTGGGGGACAGGGTATCGGAAACACCATATATTTT. Amino acids: CASSGGQGIGNTIYF.

The chain has TRBV27 and TRBJ2-3; 10 nucleotides align to TRBD2. Trimming at V came to 4 bases and at J to 7 bases, leaving 11 bases not matched to a gene. The CDR3 loop spans 16 amino acids. The germline V gene encodes CDR1 MNHEY and CDR2 SMNVEV (reference sequence). The CDR3 coding sequence is TGTGCCAGCAGTTCCCCCCTAGCGGGGGAGCCCTATACGCAGTATTTT. Protein product: CASSSPLAGEPYTQYF.

The table lists this clone with a few counts. This chain links TRBV27 with TRBJ1-1; D not resolved. Trimming pared 3 bases from V and 2 bases from J, leaving 7 bases between. CDR3 length: 13 residues. Per germline, CDR1 MNHEY and CDR2 SMNVEV (reference sequence). CDR3 bases: TGTGCCAGCAGTTTTAACAGAAACACTGAAGCTTTCTTT. It codes for CASSFNRNTEAFF.

The chain employs TRBV5-4 and TRBJ2-7, with 11 bases fitting TRBD2. Germline V lookup: CDR1 SGHNT, CDR2 YYREEE (reference sequence). Trimming removed 3 bases from V and 11 bases from J; junction bases left unmatched: 7. This CDR3 contains 13 residues. CDR3 residues: CASSSVLAGEKYF. The CDR3 bases are TGTGCCAGCAGCTCCGTACTAGCGGGGGAGAAGTACTTC. The variable domain in full, with the rest retrieved from reference TRBV5-4 and TRBJ2-7, is ETGVTQSPTHLIKTRGQQVTLRCSSQSGHNTVSWYQQALGQGPQFIFQYYREEENGRGNFPPRFSGLQFPNYSSELNVNALELDDSALYLCASSSVLAGEKYFGPGTRLTVT.

CDR3 nucleotides: TGTGCCAGCAGTGAAGACCGGGACAGATACGAGCAGTACTTC. Protein: CASSEDRDRYEQYF. The gene calls are TRBV6-1 and TRBJ2-7; TRBD1 matches at 7 bases. Germline CDR1 MNHNS, CDR2 SASEGT. This CDR3 comprises 14 residues. V trimming: 1 base; J trimming: 4 bases; junction bases outside the gene matches: 4.

The rearrangement uses TRBV5-5 and TRBJ1-2; TRBD1 is a possible D gene (6 bases). V lost 0 bases and J 4 bases, leaving 13 bases between the germline ends. Germline assignment: CDR1 SGHKS and CDR2 YYEKEE (reference sequence). CDR3 length: 15 residues. As DNA, the CDR3 is TGTGCCAGCAGCTTGGCCGCAGGGGAGCTCTATGGCTACACCTTC. It yields the protein CASSLAAGELYGYTF.

The chain links TRBV6-5 to TRBJ2-2, with 11 bases identical to TRBD1. Trimming cost V 6 bases and J 6 bases; bases outside gene matches: 6. Germline CDR1 is MNHEY and CDR2 is SVGAGI. The CDR3 has 15 residues. The CDR3 DNA follows: TGTGCCAGCAGCGGGACAGGGGGTTTGTCCGGGGAGCTGTTTTTT. It specifies CASSGTGGLSGELFF.

This chain links TRBV6-4 with TRBJ2-1; D not resolved. Trimming stripped 3 bases from V and 10 bases from J, with 10 bases between. The CDR3 runs to 12 residues. Germline assignment: CDR1 MRHNA and CDR2 SNTAGT. The CDR3 sequence: CASSDYGLEQFF. Here the CDR3 DNA reads TGTGCCAGCAGTGATTACGGTCTCGAGCAGTTCTTC.

In this sample, this clone turned up once. V is TRBV19 and J is TRBJ2-7, with 7 bases that match TRBD2. Germline loops: CDR1 LNHDA, CDR2 SQIVND (reference sequence). The CDR3 has 14 amino acids. The ends lost 2 bases at V and 1 base at J; junction bases unmatched: 2. The CDR3 DNA reads TGTGCCAGTAGTATACTAGCGGATTCCTACGAGCAGTACTTC. It translates to CASSILADSYEQYF.

The V gene is TRBV11-2, the J gene TRBJ1-2, with TRBD1 as a possible D gene (6 bases). This CDR3 spans 13 amino acids. The V gene lost 5 bases and the J gene lost 7 bases, with 14 bases spanning the gap. Germline CDR1 and CDR2: SGHAT and FQNNGV. DNA of the CDR3: TGTGCCAGCAGCCCTGAGGGGGTGAGTGGCTACACCTTC. Its translation: CASSPEGVSGYTF.

J is TRBJ2-1 and V is TRBV5-8; TRBD2 is a possible D gene (7 bases). The CDR3 has 17 amino acids. The V end lost 0 bases, the J end lost 6 bases, and 19 bases lay between the germline ends. Germline CDR1 and CDR2: SGHTS and YDEGEE. The CDR3 DNA is TGTGCCAGCAGCTTGGCGGCGGCGCGGGGGCTTCGCAATGAGCAGTTCTTC. Residues: CASSLAAARGLRNEQFF.

The chain is built from TRBV5-1 and TRBJ2-1; a possible D gene is TRBD2 (5 bases). Trimming removed 1 base from V and 7 bases from J, with 15 bases in between. Germline CDR1 reads SGHRS; CDR2 reads YFSETQ. The CDR3 is 15 residues long. The DNA for the CDR3 is TGCGCCAGCAGCTTGCTATTGGCGGGCAGGAATGAGCAGTTCTTC. Protein sequence: CASSLLLAGRNEQFF.